The 31 T cell receptor beta chains reported below all come from one sample, sequenced in a study of blood T cell repertoires in COVID-19. The assay was immunoSEQ multiplex PCR, and TCRdb's table has in-frame clones only and misses some. The sample lists 470,000 or so clones; 80% to 90% were seen once. The source material was peripheral blood. These receptors were taken from a human donor in a cohort sampled during active COVID-19.

The chain combines TRBV24-1 with TRBJ2-2; 12 positions match TRBD2. The CDR3 contains 16 residues. CDR1 is KGHDR and CDR2 is SFDVKD in the germline V gene. The J segment lost 4 bases and the V segment lost 3 bases, leaving 2 bases of the junction unmatched. CDR3 in amino acids: CATSDPSGRATGELFF. CDR3 nucleotides: TGTGCCACCAGTGATCCTAGCGGGAGGGCCACCGGGGAGCTGTTTTTT.

CDR3: CSVRTDSSYEQYF. In DNA form, the CDR3 reads TGCAGCGTTAGGACCGACAGCTCCTACGAGCAGTACTTC. The rearrangement links TRBV29-1 to TRBJ2-7, with a possible D match to TRBD1 (5 bases). Germline values: CDR1 SQVTM, CDR2 ANQGSEA. V lost 5 bases and J lost 0, with 11 bases in between. The CDR3 is made up of 13 amino acids.

The chain couples TRBV3-1 (or the pseudogene TRBV3-2) to TRBJ1-6; D may be TRBD1 (6 bases). Trimming stripped 1 base from V and 5 bases from J, with 9 bases between. Germline CDR1 is LGHDT and CDR2 is YNNKEL (reference sequence). The CDR3 sequence is 15 residues long. The CDR3 loop reads CASSQVQGDNSPLHF. The CDR3 DNA reads as TGTGCCAGCAGCCAAGTACAGGGAGATAATTCACCCCTCCACTTT.

The chain combines TRBV6-2 or TRBV6-3 with TRBJ2-7; no reliable D call. The CDR3 has 17 residues. From germline, CDR1 is MNHEY and CDR2 SVGEGT. V lost 0 bases and J 5 bases, leaving 20 bases between the germline ends. In DNA form, the CDR3 reads TGTGCCAGCAGTTACTCGATAGCCTCAGTGAAGAGCCACGAGCAGTACTTC. This encodes CASSYSIASVKSHEQYF.

The table lists this clone with a count of one. The chain has TRBV19 and TRBJ2-2, with 12 bases that match TRBD2. Trimming cost V 5 bases and J 6 bases; bases outside gene matches: 16. Germline CDR1 LNHDA, CDR2 SQIVND (reference sequence). CDR3 size: 19 residues. The CDR3 loop is CASSPPPSGRARSAGELFF. CDR3 coding DNA: TGTGCCAGTAGTCCGCCTCCTAGCGGGAGGGCCCGGAGTGCCGGGGAGCTGTTTTTT.

This CDR3 reads CASSWGLSAGGTYEQYF. The CDR3 DNA is TGCGCCAGCAGCTGGGGGCTCTCTGCGGGAGGCACCTACGAGCAGTACTTC. The chain couples TRBV5-1 to TRBJ2-7; TRBD2 matches 8 bases. The CDR3 sequence is 17 residues long. V dropped 3 bases and J dropped 2; count of bases not matched to a gene: 13. Germline V gives CDR1 SGHRS, CDR2 YFSETQ.

V gene TRBV7-9 combines with J gene TRBJ2-2, with 9 bases lining up with TRBD2. Trimming took 5 bases from V and 7 from J; bases not matched to a gene: 17. The CDR3 length is 18 residues. CDR1 is SEHNR, CDR2 FQNEAQ, per germline (reference sequence). The CDR3 bases are TGTGCCAGCAGCCCACAGTCTCTAGCGGGATTGATGGGCGGGGAGCTGTTTTTT. Residues: CASSPQSLAGLMGGELFF.

The CDR3, as DNA: TGTGCCAGCAGCCCCTCTCTTGGGGCCAACGTCCTGACTTTC. This translates into CASSPSLGANVLTF. The V gene is TRBV11-1, the J gene TRBJ2-6; D not resolved. V dropped 5 bases and J dropped 3 bases, with 8 bases sitting between them. The CDR3 sequence is 14 residues long. In germline, CDR1 is SGHAT, CDR2 FQDESV (reference sequence).

The chain joins TRBV7-2 to TRBJ2-2; the D is unclear. This CDR3 region has 14 residues. The germline V gene has CDR1 SGHTA and CDR2 FQGNSA. Trimming pared 0 bases from V and 2 bases from J, leaving 4 bases between. The CDR3 DNA is TGTGCCAGCAGCTTAGCAGCTAACACCGGGGAGCTGTTTTTT. It codes for CASSLAANTGELFF.

The V and J genes are TRBV28 and TRBJ2-1, with D maybe TRBD2 (6 bases). Germline V CDR1 and CDR2: MDHEN, SYDVKM. The CDR3 covers 16 residues. V was trimmed by 6 bases and J by 8 bases, leaving 23 bases between them. CDR3 nucleotides: TGTGCCAGCAGAGCCACGGGAGCCCCCCTCAATCATGAGCAGTTCTTC. Protein sequence: CASRATGAPLNHEQFF.

This rearrangement joins TRBV6-5 to TRBJ1-1; no firm D call. V dropped 8 bases and J dropped 7 bases, with 11 bases sitting between them. Germline values: CDR1 MNHEY, CDR2 SVGAGI. CDR3 size: 11 residues. CDR3 nucleotides: TGTGCCAGCGGGGAGGAACGTGAAGCTTTCTTT. This translates into CASGEEREAFF.

The J gene is TRBJ1-5, the V gene TRBV3-1 (or the pseudogene TRBV3-2); TRBD1 matches 7 bases. V lost 0 bases, J lost 4 bases, and 6 bases stayed unmatched. Germline loops: CDR1 LGHDT, CDR2 YNNKEL (reference sequence). The CDR3 runs 16 residues. The CDR3 is CASSQDLPGGNQPQHF. The CDR3 region has the DNA TGTGCCAGCAGCCAAGATCTCCCAGGGGGAAATCAGCCCCAGCATTTT.

The chain recombines TRBV6-2 or TRBV6-3 with TRBJ2-2; TRBD2 matches 9 bases. Trimming took 4 bases from V and 8 from J; bases not matched to a gene: 11. Germline V gives CDR1 MNHEY, CDR2 SVGEGT. There are 16 residues in the CDR3. CDR3 nucleotide sequence: TGTGCCAGCAGTTTATCGCCTAGCGGGACTCCTGGGGAGCTGTTTTTT. Protein: CASSLSPSGTPGELFF.

The chain is built from TRBV10-3 and TRBJ2-1; 7 positions match TRBD2. CDR1 is ENHRY, CDR2 SYGVKD, per germline. J gave up 4 bases and V 4 bases, and 4 bases lay outside the gene matches. The CDR3 runs to 14 residues. The DNA for the CDR3 is TGTGCCATCAGTGGGCTAGCGGAATACAATGAGCAGTTCTTC. It specifies CAISGLAEYNEQFF.

The J gene is TRBJ1-2, the V gene TRBV5-1, with TRBD1 identical over 10 bases. The junction had 8 bases not matched to a gene; V was cut back by 4 bases and J by 5 bases. The CDR3 is made up of 15 amino acids. Germline values: CDR1 SGHRS, CDR2 YFSETQ. The CDR3: CASSLRDRGSYGYTF. Written as DNA, the CDR3 is TGCGCCAGCAGCCTGAGGGACAGGGGAAGTTATGGCTACACCTTC.

This sequence joins TRBV2 and TRBJ1-3; unclear D gene. The CDR3 covers 13 residues. The germline V gene has CDR1 SNHLY and CDR2 FYNNEI. Trimming left V 7 bases short and J 0 bases short, with 7 bases between. The CDR3 region is CASTPNSGNTIYF. The CDR3 DNA is TGTGCCAGCACCCCCAACTCTGGAAACACCATATATTTT.

CDR3 DNA sequence: TGTGCCAGCAAATTAACGGGAGGGTACACCGGGGAGCTGTTTTTT. Its protein product is CASKLTGGYTGELFF. V is TRBV7-3 and J is TRBJ2-2, with 8 bases fitting TRBD2. CDR1 and CDR2 from the germline V gene are SGHTA and FQGTGA. V was clipped by 7 bases and J by 3 bases; unmatched bases: 7. This CDR3 is 15 amino acids long.

This clone appeared once. The rearrangement uses TRBV5-1 and TRBJ2-5; the D is unclear. Germline V gene sequence: CDR1 SGHRS, CDR2 YFSETQ. This CDR3 spans 14 amino acids. Trimming pared 0 bases from V and 5 bases from J, leaving 11 bases between. The CDR3 DNA reads TGCGCCAGCAGCTTGGCCTCCCCCAGGGAGACCCAGTACTTC. It yields the protein CASSLASPRETQYF.

The chain employs TRBV24-1 and TRBJ2-1; 9 positions match TRBD2. The germline gives CDR1 KGHDR, CDR2 SFDVKD. Trimming at V came to 9 bases and at J to 4 bases, leaving 9 bases not matched to a gene. This CDR3 is built from 15 residues. Here the CDR3 DNA reads TGTGCCACCTTTGGCGGGAGGGCCGTTTACAATGAGCAGTTCTTC. It encodes CATFGGRAVYNEQFF.

This clone was counted only a few times. The V and J genes are TRBV10-3 and TRBJ2-7; 7 positions match TRBD1. The CDR3 is made up of 13 amino acids. J was trimmed by 5 bases and V by 5 bases; bases with no gene match: 6. The germline V gene encodes CDR1 ENHRY and CDR2 SYGVKD. The CDR3 loop reads CAISRTGDNEQYF. As DNA, the CDR3 is TGTGCCATCAGTCGCACAGGGGACAACGAGCAGTACTTC.

CDR3: CASSISQDRVYSYEQYF. As DNA, the CDR3 is TGTGCCAGTAGTATATCCCAGGACAGGGTTTATTCCTACGAGCAGTACTTC. This chain joins TRBV19 and TRBJ2-7, with TRBD1 matching 8 bases. With V trimmed by 2 bases and J by 1 base, 10 bases remained unmatched. The CDR3 has 17 amino acids. Germline assignment: CDR1 LNHDA and CDR2 SQIVND (reference sequence).

The chain links TRBV27 to TRBJ1-1; weak D call: TRBD1 (6 bases). The CDR3 contains 17 residues. Germline V gene data show CDR1 as MNHEY and CDR2 as SMNVEV (reference sequence). V was pared by 8 bases and J by 0 bases, with 22 bases between. This CDR3 is CASRSGQSQVVNTEAFF. CDR3 DNA: TGTGCCAGCCGGTCAGGACAGTCTCAGGTGGTGAACACTGAAGCTTTCTTT.

The J gene is TRBJ1-3, the V gene TRBV3-1 (or the pseudogene TRBV3-2); weak D call: TRBD1 (5 bases). Germline V gene sequence: CDR1 LGHDT, CDR2 YNNKEL (reference sequence). The length of the CDR3 is 18 residues. The V end was cut by 3 bases, the J end by 0 bases, with 18 bases between. The CDR3 protein is CASSQPGYEPLSGNTIYF. CDR3 in DNA: TGTGCCAGCAGCCAGCCAGGGTACGAACCTCTCTCTGGAAACACCATATATTTT.

This rearrangement joins TRBV5-6 to TRBJ2-3, with no clear D. CDR1 is SGHDT and CDR2 is YYEEEE in the germline V gene. V was shortened by 3 bases and J by 1 base, with 12 bases between the two germline ends. The CDR3 runs to 15 residues. The DNA for the CDR3 is TGTGCCAGCAGCTCCTTAGTTCTACGCACAGATACGCAGTATTTT. Residues: CASSSLVLRTDTQYF.

This chain joins TRBV9 and TRBJ2-1; TRBD2 aligns across 8 bases. Germline trimming cut 4 bases from V and 7 bases from J; bases unmatched to any gene: 7. Germline V gives CDR1 SGDLS, CDR2 YYNGEE. This CDR3 contains 14 residues. CDR3 in amino acids: CASSSGTRGNEQFF. The CDR3 region has the DNA TGTGCCAGCAGCTCCGGGACTAGGGGTAATGAGCAGTTCTTC.

In regard to this clone: Within the sample, other DNA sequences also encode this same CDR3. V usage is TRBV7-9 and J usage is TRBJ1-2; 12 bases align to TRBD1. The CDR3 is made up of 16 amino acids. V lost 1 base, J lost 2 bases, and 2 bases stayed unmatched. From germline, CDR1 is SEHNR and CDR2 FQNEAQ (reference sequence). CDR3 bases: TGTGCCAGCAGCTTAGGGGGACAGGGGGCGAACTATGGCTACACCTTC. Protein product: CASSLGGQGANYGYTF.

This clone was counted between two and nine times. The chain is built from TRBV6-2 or TRBV6-3 and TRBJ1-5; 7 bases map to TRBD1. The CDR3 consists of 16 residues. Germline V gene lookup returns CDR1 MNHEY and CDR2 SVGEGT. With V trimmed by 6 bases and J by 1 base, 9 bases remained unmatched. CDR3 in DNA: TGTGCCAGCAGCTCTCTAGACAGGGTGAGCAATCAGCCCCAGCATTTT. It translates to CASSSLDRVSNQPQHF.

This sequence joins TRBV19 and TRBJ1-6, with 8 bases fitting TRBD1. The CDR3 has 16 residues. Looked up from germline, CDR1 is LNHDA and CDR2 is SQIVND (reference sequence). Trimming cost V 3 bases and J 7 bases; bases outside gene matches: 8. Here the CDR3 reads CASSMDTGGRNSPLHF. The CDR3 nucleotides are TGTGCCAGTAGTATGGACACAGGGGGTAGAAATTCACCCCTCCACTTT.

The gene calls are TRBV7-3 and TRBJ2-7, with 10 bases fitting TRBD2. CDR1 is SGHTA, CDR2 FQGTGA, per germline. Trimming removed 5 bases from V and 0 bases from J; junction bases left unmatched: 7. The CDR3 spans 16 residues. The CDR3 sequence: CASSRTGTSASYEQYF. The CDR3, as DNA: TGTGCCAGCAGCCGGACCGGGACTAGCGCCTCCTACGAGCAGTACTTC. The entire variable domain, with the rest obtained from reference TRBV7-3 and TRBJ2-7, is as follows: GAGVSQTPSNKVTEKGKYVELRCDPISGHTALYWYRQSLGQGPEFLIYFQGTGAADDSGLPNDRFFAVRPEGSVSTLKIQRTERGDSAVYLCASSRTGTSASYEQYFGPGTRLTVT.

V gene TRBV5-1 combines with J gene TRBJ2-3; 9 positions match TRBD2. J lost 3 bases, V lost 4 bases, and 12 bases had no gene match. Germline V CDR1 and CDR2: SGHRS, YFSETQ. The CDR3 extends over 17 amino acids. The CDR3 loop is CASSPSRWREGTDTQYF. Here the CDR3 DNA reads TGCGCCAGCAGCCCGTCTCGGTGGCGGGAGGGGACAGATACGCAGTATTTT.

This chain joins TRBV2 and TRBJ1-2; D gene unclear. V shed 3 bases and J shed 7 bases, with 9 bases lying between them. Per the germline V gene, CDR1 is SNHLY and CDR2 is FYNNEI. The CDR3 sequence is 12 residues long. The CDR3 DNA follows: TGTGCCAGCAGTGAGGAACCTAGTGGCTACACCTTC. Encoded protein: CASSEEPSGYTF. Full variable domain (rest looked up from reference TRBV2 and TRBJ1-2): EPEVTQTPSHQVTQMGQEVILRCVPISNHLYFYWYRQILGQKVEFLVSFYNNEISEKSEIFDDQFSVERPDGSNFTLKIRSTKLEDSAMYFCASSEEPSGYTFGSGTRLTVV.